This T cell receptor beta chain was identified in a study of CD8 T cells in Susac syndrome. V was trimmed by 4 bases and J by 7 bases, leaving 10 bases between them. CDR1 and CDR2 from the germline V gene are SQVTM and ANQGSEA. The CDR3 spans 11 residues. Random hexamers were used to reverse transcribe an amount of about 0.45 to 1 ug RNA. Multiplex immunoSEQ PCR targeted 54 Vbeta and 13 Jbeta TCR beta segments. TCRdb independently ran MiXCR on the immunoSEQ multiplex PCR reads; one entry per CDR3 protein. The table includes 110,000 to 150,000 distinct CDR3 sequences, 90% to 97% detected once. Patients with Susac syndrome met the recently defined diagnostic criteria for definite or probable disease.

This receptor was obtained from a human donor with Susac syndrome. The rearrangement joins TRBV29-1 to TRBJ1-2; D uncertain. What was sequenced was CD4+ T cells from PBMCs. This CDR3 is CSVAEGGGYTF. Here the CDR3 DNA reads TGCAGCGTTGCCGAAGGTGGTGGCTACACCTTC.